One sample yielded the 23 T cell receptor beta chains listed below, sequenced in a study of vaccination and CD4 T cells after COVID-19. Treatment of the sample: approximately 9-day PBMC culture with coronavirus spike peptide pools or control peptides (ViraFEST assay). These receptors have no identified antigens. The Oncomine TCR Beta short-read assay generated sequence data from the DNA of cultured CD4+ T cells. TCRdb re-derived calls from the PCR reads in MiXCR, one entry per CDR3 protein. The sample consists of roughly 15,000 distinct CDR3 sequences, 70% to 80% of them appearing once. Sequenced: CD4+ T cells from blood, cultured in vitro. The origin of the receptors is a human donor who had recovered from COVID-19.

The gene calls are TRBV21-1 and TRBJ2-3; the D call in the table, TRBD1, was not verified against the DNA. TRBV21-1 is a recognized pseudogene. This CDR3 has 15 residues. The CDR3 sequence is CAHYFLVPGADTQYF. The CDR3 DNA reads as TGTGCACACTACTTCCTCGTCCCCGGGGCAGATACGCAGTATTTT.

The gene calls are TRBV7-2 and TRBJ1-1, with TRBD1 matching 7 bases. The CDR3 covers 14 residues. Germline V lookup: CDR1 SGHTA, CDR2 FQGNSA. V dropped 10 bases and J dropped 1; count of bases not matched to a gene: 9. CDR3: CATLGQVANTEAFF. CDR3 DNA sequence: TGTGCCACACTAGGACAGGTCGCGAACACTGAAGCTTTCTTT.

The chain employs TRBV7-2 and TRBJ2-3; 12 positions match TRBD2. V shed 2 bases, J shed 4 bases, and the junction held 10 bases outside the gene matches. CDR3 length: 18 amino acids. Germline CDR1 reads SGHTA; CDR2 reads FQGNSA. CDR3 sequence reads: CASSLMKTSGRDADTQYF. CDR3 coding DNA: TGTGCCAGCAGCTTAATGAAGACTAGCGGGAGAGACGCAGATACGCAGTATTTT. Based on the CDR3 plus reference TRBV7-2 and TRBJ2-3, the full variable domain is GAGVSQSPSNKVTEKGKDVELRCDPISGHTALYWYRQSLGQGLEFLIYFQGNSAPDKSGLPSDRFSAERTGGSVSTLTIQRTQQEDSAVYLCASSLMKTSGRDADTQYFGPGTRLTVL.

As DNA, the CDR3 is TGCAGTGCGGGGGACAGGGGCAGAAACACCATATATTTT. Translation gives CSAGDRGRNTIYF. V gene TRBV20-1 combines with J gene TRBJ1-3; 10 nucleotides agree with TRBD1. Per the germline V gene, CDR1 is DFQATT and CDR2 is SNEGSKA (reference sequence). The junction had 4 bases not matched to a gene; V was cut back by 6 bases and J by 5 bases. This CDR3 is built from 13 residues.

This clonotype was detected only once. J is TRBJ2-4 and V is TRBV7-2; D unresolved. The CDR3 runs 13 residues. Trimming stripped 4 bases from V and 0 bases from J, with 4 bases between. Germline V CDR1 and CDR2: SGHTA, FQGNSA. The CDR3 loop is CASSSLAKNIQYF. The DNA of the CDR3 is TGTGCCAGCAGCTCCTTAGCCAAAAACATTCAGTACTTC.

This chain uses TRBV6-5 with TRBJ1-5; D ambiguous. This CDR3 region has 15 residues. The germline V gene has CDR1 MNHEY and CDR2 SVGAGI. V dropped 6 bases and J dropped 4 bases, with 16 bases sitting between them. CDR3: CASRYPSGDNQPQHF. CDR3 in DNA: TGTGCCAGCAGGTACCCGTCAGGAGATAATCAGCCCCAGCATTTT.

This clonotype was seen only a few times. V and J are TRBV20-1 and TRBJ2-7; D is possibly TRBD2 (6 bases). V gave up 8 bases and J gave up 4 bases, with 15 bases separating them. The CDR3 spans 12 residues. The germline gives CDR1 DFQATT, CDR2 SNEGSKA (reference sequence). CDR3 loop: CSTNGGRYEQYF. As DNA, the CDR3 is TGCAGTACAAATGGGGGGAGGTACGAGCAGTACTTC.

The J gene is TRBJ2-1, the V gene TRBV7-2; D tentatively fits TRBD1 or TRBD2 (6 bases each). Deletions cut 5 bases from V and 2 bases from J, with 13 bases between. Germline CDR1 and CDR2: SGHTA and FQGNSA. CDR3 length equals 15 residues. CDR3 region: CASSHGGGAYNEQFF. The CDR3 nucleotides are TGTGCCAGCAGCCATGGAGGGGGTGCCTACAATGAGCAGTTCTTC.

The chain joins TRBV6-2 or TRBV6-3 to TRBJ2-7; 8 nucleotides agree with TRBD2. Germline CDR1 MNHEY, CDR2 SVGEGT. Trimming removed 6 bases from V and 3 bases from J; junction bases left unmatched: 16. The CDR3 runs to 17 residues. CDR3 bases: TGTGCCAGCAGCCTTTCCGGGACTAGAAGTCTACTCTACGAGCAGTACTTC. This sequence encodes CASSLSGTRSLLYEQYF.

The chain employs TRBV27 and TRBJ1-1; D is possibly TRBD1 (5 bases). CDR1 MNHEY and CDR2 SMNVEV come from the germline V gene (reference sequence). V was trimmed by 6 bases and J by 1 base, leaving 12 bases between them. This CDR3 is 14 amino acids long. As DNA, the CDR3 is TGTGCCAGCAGATGGGACGGACCGAACACTGAAGCTTTCTTT. Its translation is CASRWDGPNTEAFF.

The chain recombines TRBV20-1 with TRBJ1-1; D is perhaps TRBD1 (6 bases). The germline V gene has CDR1 DFQATT and CDR2 SNEGSKA (reference sequence). Deletions cut 5 bases from V and 4 bases from J, with 14 bases between. The CDR3 has 13 residues. The chain's CDR3 is CSAVRQVVTEAFF. DNA for the CDR3: TGCAGTGCTGTGCGACAGGTTGTCACTGAAGCTTTCTTT.

The chain recombines TRBV27 with TRBJ1-6, with 7 bases aligning to TRBD1. The CDR3 is 15 residues long. Germline CDR1 and CDR2: MNHEY and SMNVEV (reference sequence). V trimming: 4 bases; J trimming: 10 bases; junction bases outside the gene matches: 10. CDR3 coding DNA: TGTGCCAGCAGTTCCAAAAACAGGGGTAGGTCACCCCTCCACTTT. The encoded protein is CASSSKNRGRSPLHF.

V and J are TRBV20-1 and TRBJ2-7, with D tentatively TRBD1 (6 bases). Germline-derived CDR1 and CDR2 are DFQATT and SNEGSKA (reference sequence). This CDR3 is 11 amino acids long. Trimming left V 4 bases short and J 6 bases short, with 10 bases between. The CDR3 DNA follows: TGCAGTGCTACAGGGGTAGGCGAGCAGTACTTC. Its protein is CSATGVGEQYF.

This chain connects TRBV28 to TRBJ1-6; D unresolved. The germline CDR1 and CDR2 sequences are MDHEN and SYDVKM. Between the trimmed V and J ends, which lost 6 bases and 9 bases, there was a span of 15 bases. The CDR3 sequence is 14 residues long. CDR3 residues: CASSQTLGGSPLHF. The DNA of the CDR3 is TGTGCCAGCAGCCAGACATTAGGAGGTTCACCCCTCCACTTT.

The chain links TRBV20-1 to TRBJ2-3; D remains ambiguous. The CDR3 extends over 13 amino acids. Germline CDR1 DFQATT, CDR2 SNEGSKA (reference sequence). V was pared by 6 bases and J by 5 bases, with 15 bases between. CDR3 sequence reads: CSARRRPGDTQYF. The DNA for the CDR3 is TGCAGTGCGCGACGCCGGCCAGGAGATACGCAGTATTTT.

This sequence joins TRBV7-9 and TRBJ2-5, with a weak D call TRBD1 (6 bases). V was cut by 5 bases and J by 5 bases, with 21 bases left in between. The CDR3 contains 16 residues. The germline CDR1 and CDR2 sequences are SEHNR and FQNEAQ (reference sequence). The CDR3 here is CASSLLDRILGETQYF. In DNA form, the CDR3 reads TGTGCCAGCAGCCTACTTGACAGGATCCTGGGGGAGACCCAGTACTTC.

This chain uses TRBV18 with TRBJ2-7; a weak D match, TRBD1 (7 bases). Per the germline V gene, CDR1 is KGHSH and CDR2 is LQKENI. CDR3 length: 15 residues. Trimming removed 2 bases from V and 0 bases from J, with 11 bases in between. In nucleotides, the CDR3 is TGTGCCAGCTCACCAGCAGGGGGAGGCTCCTACGAGCAGTACTTC. It codes for CASSPAGGGSYEQYF.

This clonotype was seen only a few times. The V gene is TRBV27, the J gene TRBJ2-1; D is uncertain. Trimming pared 5 bases from V and 3 bases from J, leaving 14 bases between. There are 15 residues in the CDR3. Germline V lookup: CDR1 MNHEY, CDR2 SMNVEV (reference sequence). Written as DNA, the CDR3 is TGTGCCAGCAGTCGTTCACCCCCGGTCTACAATGAGCAGTTCTTC. It is translated as CASSRSPPVYNEQFF.

This clonotype was counted only a few times. This chain uses TRBV20-1 with TRBJ1-2; 9 nucleotides agree with TRBD1. The V gene's germline CDR1 is DFQATT and CDR2 SNEGSKA (reference sequence). V dropped 5 bases and J dropped 4; count of bases not matched to a gene: 20. This CDR3 has 18 residues. The CDR3 region is CSAPPGWDRALQGYGYTF. The CDR3 coding sequence is TGCAGTGCTCCCCCGGGGTGGGACAGGGCCTTACAAGGCTATGGCTACACCTTC.

The J gene is TRBJ2-7, the V gene TRBV30; D might be TRBD1 (5 bases). This CDR3 region has 13 residues. With 1 base removed from V and 3 bases from J, the gap between germline ends came to 10 bases. Per germline, CDR1 GTSNPN and CDR2 SVGIG (reference sequence). CDR3 sequence: CAWSGYRNYEQYF. Here the CDR3 DNA reads TGTGCCTGGAGTGGGTACAGGAACTACGAGCAGTACTTC.

This chain links TRBV5-4 with TRBJ2-2; 11 nucleotides match TRBD2. CDR3 length equals 16 residues. J was trimmed by 3 bases and V by 3 bases; bases with no gene match: 4. The germline V gene encodes CDR1 SGHNT and CDR2 YYREEE (reference sequence). CDR3 DNA sequence: TGTGCCAGCAGCTATGTAGCGGGAGGGTACACCGGGGAGCTGTTTTTT. This gives the protein CASSYVAGGYTGELFF.

The chain combines TRBV20-1 with TRBJ1-1; the D gene is possibly TRBD1 (6 bases). CDR3 size: 12 residues. Trimming took 2 bases from V and 6 from J, leaving 10 bases between them. CDR1 DFQATT and CDR2 SNEGSKA come from the germline V gene (reference sequence). The CDR3 nucleotides read TGCAGTGCTAGAAGTAACAGGGCTGAAGCTTTCTTT. Its protein is CSARSNRAEAFF.

V usage is TRBV6-5 and J usage is TRBJ1-2; D uncertain. The CDR3 runs 14 residues. Germline CDR1 and CDR2: MNHEY and SVGAGI. Trimming cost V 0 bases and J 8 bases, with 13 bases left between them. As DNA, the CDR3 is TGTGCCAGCAGTTACTCGGCAGGCCCGGGAGGCTACACCTTC. This translates into CASSYSAGPGGYTF.